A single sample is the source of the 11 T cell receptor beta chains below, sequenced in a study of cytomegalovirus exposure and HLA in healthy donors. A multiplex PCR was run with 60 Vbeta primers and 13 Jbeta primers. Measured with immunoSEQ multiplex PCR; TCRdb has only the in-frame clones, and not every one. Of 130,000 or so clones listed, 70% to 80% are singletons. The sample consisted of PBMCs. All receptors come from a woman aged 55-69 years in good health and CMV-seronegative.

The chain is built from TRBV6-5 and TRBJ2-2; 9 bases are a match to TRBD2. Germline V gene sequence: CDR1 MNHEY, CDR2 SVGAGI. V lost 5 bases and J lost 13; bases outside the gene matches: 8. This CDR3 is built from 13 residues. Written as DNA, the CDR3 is TGTGCCAGCAGTGCTAGCGGGACAAGGACGCTGTTTTTT. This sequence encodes CASSASGTRTLFF.

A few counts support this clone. CDR3 nucleotide sequence: TGTGCCAGCAGCTTAAGGGAGCGAAGACAGGGGGTTAACACTGAAGCTTTCTTT. Its translation is CASSLRERRQGVNTEAFF. This sequence joins TRBV7-8 and TRBJ1-1, with 9 positions matching TRBD1. Germline lookup yields CDR1 SGHVS and CDR2 FQNEAQ. With 2 bases clipped from V and 2 bases from J, the junction kept 12 bases outside the gene matches. The CDR3 extends over 18 amino acids.

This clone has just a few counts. CDR3 sequence: CASSPLGLADPEQFF. As DNA, the CDR3 is TGTGCCAGCAGCCCCTTGGGACTAGCGGACCCTGAGCAGTTCTTC. The chain is built from TRBV6-5 and TRBJ2-1; 11 bases map to TRBD2. The CDR3 has 15 amino acids. Per the germline V gene, CDR1 is MNHEY and CDR2 is SVGAGI. Trimming took 6 bases from V and 9 from J; bases not matched to a gene: 10.

The DNA of the CDR3 is TGTGCCAGCACTGACTTCCCGGACAGCTATGGCTACACCTTC. The encoded protein is CASTDFPDSYGYTF. The J gene is TRBJ1-2, the V gene TRBV6-1; maybe TRBD1 (6 bases). CDR3 length equals 14 residues. Trimming removed 7 bases at V and 4 bases at J, with 16 bases between. Germline-derived CDR1 and CDR2 are MNHNS and SASEGT.

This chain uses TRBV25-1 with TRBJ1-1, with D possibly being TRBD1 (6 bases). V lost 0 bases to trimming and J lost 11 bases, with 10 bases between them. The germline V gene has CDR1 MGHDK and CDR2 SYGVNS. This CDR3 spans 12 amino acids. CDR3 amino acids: CASSEYTGWAFF. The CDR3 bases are TGTGCCAGCAGTGAATATACAGGGTGGGCTTTCTTT. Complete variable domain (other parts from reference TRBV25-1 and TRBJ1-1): EADIYQTPRYLVIGTGKKITLECSQTMGHDKMYWYQQDPGMELHLIHYSYGVNSTEKGDLSSESTVSRIRTEHFPLTLESARPSHTSQYLCASSEYTGWAFFGQGTRLTVV.

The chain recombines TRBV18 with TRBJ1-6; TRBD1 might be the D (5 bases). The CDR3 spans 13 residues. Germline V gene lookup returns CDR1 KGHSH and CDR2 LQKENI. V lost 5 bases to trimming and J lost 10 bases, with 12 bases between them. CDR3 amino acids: CASSWGEGSPLHF. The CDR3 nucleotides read TGTGCCAGCTCATGGGGGGAAGGATCACCCCTCCACTTT.

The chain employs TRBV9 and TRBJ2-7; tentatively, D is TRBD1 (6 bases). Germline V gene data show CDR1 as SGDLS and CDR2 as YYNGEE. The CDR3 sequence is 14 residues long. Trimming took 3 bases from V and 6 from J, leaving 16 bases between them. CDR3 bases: TGTGCCAGCAGCGCCCAACAGGGTTTGGGCGAGCAGTACTTC. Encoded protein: CASSAQQGLGEQYF.

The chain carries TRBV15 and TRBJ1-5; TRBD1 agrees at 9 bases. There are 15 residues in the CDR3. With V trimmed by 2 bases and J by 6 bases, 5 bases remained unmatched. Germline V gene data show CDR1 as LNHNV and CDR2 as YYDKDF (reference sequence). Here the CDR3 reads CATSRPGQGVQPQHF. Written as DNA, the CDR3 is TGTGCCACCAGCAGACCGGGACAGGGAGTTCAGCCCCAGCATTTT.

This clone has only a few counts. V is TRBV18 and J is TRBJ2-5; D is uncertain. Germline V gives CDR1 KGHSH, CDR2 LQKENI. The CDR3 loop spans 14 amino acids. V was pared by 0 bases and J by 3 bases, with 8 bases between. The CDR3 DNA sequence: TGTGCCAGCTCACCACCGGCAGACAAAGAGACCCAGTACTTC. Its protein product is CASSPPADKETQYF. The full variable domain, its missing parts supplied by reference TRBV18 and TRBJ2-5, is NAGVMQNPRHLVRRRGQEARLRCSPMKGHSHVYWYRQLPEEGLKFMVYLQKENIIDESGMPKERFSAEFPKEGPSILRIQQVVRGDSAAYFCASSPPADKETQYFGPGTRLLVL.

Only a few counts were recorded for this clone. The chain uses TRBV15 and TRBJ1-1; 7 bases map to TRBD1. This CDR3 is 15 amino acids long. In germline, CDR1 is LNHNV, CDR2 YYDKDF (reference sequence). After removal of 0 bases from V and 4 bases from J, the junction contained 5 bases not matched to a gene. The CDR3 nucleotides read TGTGCCACCAGCAGAGAGACAGGGATAGCCACTGAAGCTTTCTTT. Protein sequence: CATSRETGIATEAFF.

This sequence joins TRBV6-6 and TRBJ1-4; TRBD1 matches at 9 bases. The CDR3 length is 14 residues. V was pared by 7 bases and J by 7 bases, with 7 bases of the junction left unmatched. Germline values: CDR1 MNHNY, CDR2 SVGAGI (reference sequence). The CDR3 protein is CASTRTGAGEKLFF. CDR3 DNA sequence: TGTGCCAGCACCCGGACAGGGGCCGGTGAAAAACTGTTTTTT.